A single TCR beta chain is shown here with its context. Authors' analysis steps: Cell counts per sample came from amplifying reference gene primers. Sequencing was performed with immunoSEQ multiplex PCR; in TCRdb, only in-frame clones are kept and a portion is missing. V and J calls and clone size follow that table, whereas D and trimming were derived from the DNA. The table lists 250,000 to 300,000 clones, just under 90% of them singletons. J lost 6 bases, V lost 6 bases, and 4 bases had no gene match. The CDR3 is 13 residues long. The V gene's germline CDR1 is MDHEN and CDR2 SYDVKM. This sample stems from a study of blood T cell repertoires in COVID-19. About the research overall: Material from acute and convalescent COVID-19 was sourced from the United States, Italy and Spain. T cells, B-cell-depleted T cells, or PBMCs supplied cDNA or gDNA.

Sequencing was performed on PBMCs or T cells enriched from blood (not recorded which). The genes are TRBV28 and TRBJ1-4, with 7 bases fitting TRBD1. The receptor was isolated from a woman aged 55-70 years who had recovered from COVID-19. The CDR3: CASRITGDEKLFF. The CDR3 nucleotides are TGTGCCAGCAGAATAACAGGGGATGAAAAACTGTTTTTT.